These 5 T cell receptor beta chains share one sample of origin, sequenced in a study of beta chain features in type 1 diabetes. The isolated RNA, all of it, was reverse transcribed, so expressed TCRB transcripts were what got sequenced. Data came from immunoSEQ multiplex PCR; TCRdb stores just in-frame clones and leaves some out. The repertoire holds about 250,000 clones, with approximately 14% as singletons. Sample: naive CD4+ T cells from blood. The source is a middle-aged woman in good health.

This chain links TRBV7-8 with TRBJ2-4, with TRBD1 matching over 7 bases. The V segment lost 3 bases and the J segment 4 bases; nucleotides outside the gene matches: 3. The CDR3 runs to 14 residues. CDR1 and CDR2 from the germline V gene are SGHVS and FQNEAQ. The CDR3 DNA sequence: TGTGCCAGCAGCTTCGACAGGGCGAAAAACATTCAGTACTTC. Translation: CASSFDRAKNIQYF.

V usage is TRBV7-2 and J usage is TRBJ2-2; D possibly corresponds to TRBD1 (6 bases). This CDR3 spans 14 amino acids. Trimming left V 1 base short and J 5 bases short, with 8 bases between. The germline V gene has CDR1 SGHTA and CDR2 FQGNSA. The CDR3 region is CASSLVQGTGELFF. As DNA, the CDR3 is TGTGCCAGCAGCTTAGTTCAGGGGACCGGGGAGCTGTTTTTT.

The chain's CDR3 is CASSLDTNYGYTF. The CDR3 DNA is TGCGCCAGCAGCTTGGACACCAACTATGGCTACACCTTC. V gene TRBV5-1 combines with J gene TRBJ1-2; unclear D gene. Trimming removed 0 bases at V and 2 bases at J, with 5 bases between. CDR1 SGHRS and CDR2 YFSETQ come from the germline V gene. The CDR3 has 13 residues.

The rearrangement joins TRBV6-6 to TRBJ2-7; 9 bases are a match to TRBD1. Unmatched junction bases numbered 9, after V lost 3 bases and J lost 3 bases. Germline V gene data show CDR1 as MNHNY and CDR2 as SVGAGI (reference sequence). The CDR3 covers 16 residues. CDR3 coding DNA: TGTGCCAGCAGTTATCACAGGGGGCAAAGCATCTACGAGCAGTACTTC. Amino acids: CASSYHRGQSIYEQYF.

The table lists this clone with many counts. This sequence joins TRBV9 and TRBJ1-2, with 7 bases that match TRBD1. V lost 2 bases, J lost 5 bases, and 0 bases stayed unmatched. Germline-derived CDR1 and CDR2 are SGDLS and YYNGEE. The CDR3 runs 12 residues. Here the CDR3 DNA reads TGTGCCAGCAGCGTGGGACAGTATGGCTACACCTTC. Translation: CASSVGQYGYTF.